Listed below are T cell receptor beta chains from one sample, sequenced in a study of blood T cell repertoires in COVID-19. The protocol was immunoSEQ multiplex PCR, while the TCRdb copy is restricted to in-frame clones and leaves out a portion. This table holds approximately 38,000 clones, roughly 85% found once. The sequencing sample was made of peripheral blood. The receptors stem from a man aged 55 to 69 with COVID-19, enrolled during active disease. Each CDR3 is given with its conserved first and last residue. Only some rows state a clone size, as once, few, many or a class for expanded clones.

TRBJ2-5	-	TRBV3-1/TRBV3-2	CASSRSQGAQETQYF
TRBJ2-1	-	TRBV30	CAWISRGEQFF
TRBJ2-1	-	TRBV9	CASSFSGSSYNEQFF
TRBJ2-5	-	TRBV19	CASSSTGKETQYF
TRBJ2-3	-	TRBV7-9	CASSPRTGGVWLPTDTQYF
TRBJ1-5	few	TRBV3-1/TRBV3-2	CASSAGGSSNQPQHF
TRBJ1-6	-	TRBV28	CASSLYRGGNNSPLHF
TRBJ1-3	-	TRBV28	CASSLLLSGNTIYF
TRBJ1-2	-	TRBV7-9	CASSNRGDSGYTF
TRBJ2-1	once	TRBV18	CASSPYWQGNYNEQFF
TRBJ2-2	-	TRBV5-1	CASSATWTSGRRTGELFF
TRBJ1-4	-	TRBV28	CASTPQGTREKLFF
TRBJ2-7	-	TRBV19	CASNTKPGLGYEQYF
TRBJ2-2	once	TRBV5-1	CASSLSGRATGELFF
TRBJ1-1	-	TRBV18	CASSPTQGAIREAFF
TRBJ1-3	-	TRBV7-9	CASSLSGNTIYF
TRBJ2-1	few	TRBV27	CASGSSGPLNEQFF
TRBJ2-3	-	TRBV4-1	CASSPQGTSGRLDTQYF
TRBJ1-1	-	TRBV2	CASRSETGARNTEAFF
TRBJ1-2	-	TRBV6-5	CASRPRQGNYGYTF
TRBJ1-6	-	TRBV6-5	CASRTTGFSPLHF
TRBJ1-1	-	TRBV28	CASSLDLRGEAFF
TRBJ2-2	medium-sized	TRBV11-2	CASSLVWTGGAGELFF
TRBJ1-2	-	TRBV11-3	CASSPRGTGFFASRGYTF
TRBJ1-4	few	TRBV29-1	CSATPGTGGAGKLFF
TRBJ2-1	-	TRBV9	CASSTLLASNNEQFF
TRBJ2-1	-	TRBV19	CASSNREPNNEQFF
TRBJ2-2	-	TRBV18	CASSPGTSGDTGELFF
TRBJ2-7	-	TRBV20-1	CSANRAYEQYF
TRBJ2-7	-	TRBV5-5	CASSLIDNSYEQYF
TRBJ2-3	-	TRBV27	CASSLMDSRTDTQYF
TRBJ1-1	-	TRBV19	CASSRLTEAFF
TRBJ1-1	-	TRBV25-1	CASNKGQGTNEAFF
TRBJ1-2	-	TRBV6-5	CASRLTGNYGYTF
TRBJ1-6	-	TRBV19	CASSVNRDISYNSPLHF
TRBJ1-1	-	TRBV28	CASSWRTGEAFF
TRBJ1-1	-	TRBV5-1	CASSLDRGNEAFF
TRBJ1-1	-	TRBV7-3	CASSLLGGTGTNTEAFF
TRBJ2-5	-	TRBV5-1	CASSSRLAGEGETQYF
TRBJ1-2	-	TRBV5-4	CASSLGQGGNYGYTF
TRBJ2-3	-	TRBV29-1	CSVAKGVAYTDTQYF
TRBJ1-5	-	TRBV6-5	CASTFWTDSNQPQHF
TRBJ2-1	-	TRBV3-1/TRBV3-2	CASSHPRGGEQFF
TRBJ2-1	-	TRBV30	CAWSVQGSIYNEQFF
TRBJ2-1	-	TRBV29-1	CSVGLVSYNEQFF
TRBJ2-7	-	TRBV4-2	CASSQDSVLAGPNEQYF
TRBJ1-3	once	TRBV19	CASSPSLAPGNTIYF
TRBJ1-5	-	TRBV6-1	CASSEASGQPQHF
TRBJ1-1	-	TRBV28	CASSLPLAGTGGSFF
TRBJ1-5	-	TRBV19	CASSLTGGEPQHF
TRBJ1-6	-	TRBV18	CASSPREDSPLHF
TRBJ2-1	-	TRBV2	CASRRSGGGIYNEQFF
TRBJ1-3	-	TRBV30	CAWSVQGAYGNTIYF
TRBJ2-1	-	TRBV18	CASSRTGLADYNEQFF
TRBJ2-7	-	TRBV19	CASSWTSGIYEQYF